This T cell receptor beta chain was captured by sequencing in a study of CD8+ T cells in alopecia areata. The wider study: Patients in the study were on tofacitinib for 6 to 18 months, then off it for 6 months.

Sequencing templates came from extracted RNA that was reverse transcribed into cDNA. The protocol was immunoSEQ multiplex PCR, while the TCRdb copy is restricted to in-frame clones and leaves out a portion. The sample has over 85,000 clones, around 60% seen once; the top ten hold around 15%. Noted treatment: oral pan-JAK inhibitor, 5-10 mg twice daily. The clonotype comes from a human donor with alopecia areata. This sample comprised CD8+ T cells sorted from blood, obtained at week 4, from a patient treated with tofacitinib.

CDR3 DNA: TGTGCCAGCAGCCGCCCGGGCGGAGGGGCCAACGTCCTGACTTTC. It codes for CASSRPGGGANVLTF. The rearrangement joins TRBV7-9 to TRBJ2-6, with D uncertain. V dropped 5 bases and J dropped 4 bases, with 12 bases sitting between them. CDR1 is SEHNR and CDR2 is FQNEAQ in the germline V gene (reference sequence). This CDR3 has 15 amino acids.